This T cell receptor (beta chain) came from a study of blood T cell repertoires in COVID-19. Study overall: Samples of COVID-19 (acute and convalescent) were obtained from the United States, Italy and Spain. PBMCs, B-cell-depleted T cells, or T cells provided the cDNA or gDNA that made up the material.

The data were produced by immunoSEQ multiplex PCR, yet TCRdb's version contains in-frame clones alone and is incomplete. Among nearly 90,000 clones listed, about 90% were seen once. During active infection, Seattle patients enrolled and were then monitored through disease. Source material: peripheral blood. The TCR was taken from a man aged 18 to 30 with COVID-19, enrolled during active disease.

The CDR3 sequence: CATSEGTGSGYGYTF. The CDR3 DNA reads as TGTGCCACCAGCGAGGGGACTGGGAGCGGCTATGGCTACACCTTC. The V and J genes are TRBV15 and TRBJ1-2, with a tentative D call TRBD1 (5 bases). Trimming took off 5 bases at V and 4 bases at J, with 17 bases between the two ends. CDR1 and CDR2 (germline): LNHNV, YYDKDF (reference sequence). The CDR3 is 15 residues long.